The 8 T cell receptor beta chains listed next were all sequenced from one sample in a study of PD-1 blockade in classical Hodgkin lymphoma. Generated by immunoSEQ multiplex PCR, the TCRdb table keeps only in-frame clones and is missing some. In the table there are over 15,000 clones, about three quarters of which are singletons. The time point denotes: cycle 4 day 1 (C4D1), after five to seven weeks of nivolumab. Relapse after autologous stem cell transplantation occurred in every patient, and brentuximab vedotin exposure varied. Isolation of CD4+ T cells from thawed PBMCs was performed by magnetic negative selection. The sample here was CD4+ T cells from blood, taken before the fourth cycle of nivolumab. The receptors shown here come from a human donor with classical Hodgkin lymphoma.

V usage is TRBV7-3 and J usage is TRBJ2-1; 11 nucleotides align to TRBD2. The CDR3 loop spans 16 amino acids. Germline CDR1 reads SGHTA; CDR2 reads FQGTGA. Trimming removed 0 bases from V and 6 bases from J; junction bases left unmatched: 4. The CDR3: CASSLTSGGAINEQFF. The CDR3 nucleotides read TGTGCCAGCAGCTTAACTAGCGGGGGGGCAATCAATGAGCAGTTCTTC. The complete variable domain, with remaining parts taken from reference TRBV7-3 and TRBJ2-1, reads GAGVSQTPSNKVTEKGKYVELRCDPISGHTALYWYRQSLGQGPEFLIYFQGTGAADDSGLPNDRFFAVRPEGSVSTLKIQRTERGDSAVYLCASSLTSGGAINEQFFGPGTRLTVL.

V and J are TRBV15 and TRBJ1-4; D gene unclear. CDR1 and CDR2 (germline): LNHNV, YYDKDF (reference sequence). CDR3 size: 14 residues. Trimming cost V 1 base and J 4 bases, with 7 bases left between them. The CDR3 here is CATSRGIGNEKLFF. CDR3 sequence (DNA): TGTGCCACCAGCAGAGGGATTGGTAATGAAAAACTGTTTTTT.

This chain uses TRBV5-3 with TRBJ2-2; D remains unclear. TRBV5-3 is classed as an ORF, of uncertain function. The CDR3 covers 15 residues. The V gene lost 4 bases and the J gene lost 0 bases, with 10 bases spanning the gap. CDR3 amino acids: CARSPRLANTGELFF. CDR3 DNA: TGTGCCAGAAGCCCTAGGTTGGCGAACACCGGGGAGCTGTTTTTT.

This clone appeared a single time. The chain recombines TRBV4-3 with TRBJ2-1, with a possible D match to TRBD2 (5 bases). This CDR3 region has 14 residues. V gave up 2 bases and J gave up 7 bases, with 12 bases separating them. Per the germline V gene, CDR1 is LGHNA and CDR2 is YSLEER. CDR3 nucleotides: TGCGCCAGCAGCCAAATCGTTCGGGGAAATGAGCAGTTCTTC. Translated, it gives CASSQIVRGNEQFF.

This clone was observed a single time. The rearrangement joins TRBV2 to TRBJ2-7; D not certain. The CDR3 contains 12 residues. Germline CDR1 SNHLY, CDR2 FYNNEI. Trimming cost V 8 bases and J 7 bases, with 15 bases left between them. The CDR3 sequence: CASGRSFLEQYF. The CDR3 region has the DNA TGTGCCAGCGGACGCTCCTTCCTAGAGCAGTACTTC.

This chain uses TRBV6-1 with TRBJ2-1, with TRBD2 matching 8 bases. The CDR3 contains 16 residues. Germline V gives CDR1 MNHNS, CDR2 SASEGT. Unmatched junction bases numbered 8, after V lost 3 bases and J lost 4 bases. CDR3 amino acids: CASSDDGGAQYNEQFF. DNA of the CDR3: TGTGCCAGCAGTGACGACGGGGGGGCCCAGTACAATGAGCAGTTCTTC.

The chain links TRBV19 to TRBJ1-6; 9 nucleotides line up with TRBD1. The CDR3 runs to 15 residues. Germline V gene data show CDR1 as LNHDA and CDR2 as SQIVND (reference sequence). J lost 6 bases, V lost 9 bases, and 9 bases had no gene match. Written as DNA, the CDR3 is TGTGCCAGCACTTATGGACAGGGGCTTAATTCACCCCTCCACTTT. This translates into CASTYGQGLNSPLHF.

Points on this clone: This sample also contains other DNA sequences that code for the same CDR3. The chain joins TRBV5-1 to TRBJ2-1; D not certain. V was clipped by 0 bases and J by 8 bases, with 6 bases between them. This CDR3 has 12 residues. Germline V gene sequence: CDR1 SGHRS, CDR2 YFSETQ. The DNA of the CDR3 is TGCGCCAGCAGCTTGGCCGGACATGAGCAGTTCTTC. Protein product: CASSLAGHEQFF.